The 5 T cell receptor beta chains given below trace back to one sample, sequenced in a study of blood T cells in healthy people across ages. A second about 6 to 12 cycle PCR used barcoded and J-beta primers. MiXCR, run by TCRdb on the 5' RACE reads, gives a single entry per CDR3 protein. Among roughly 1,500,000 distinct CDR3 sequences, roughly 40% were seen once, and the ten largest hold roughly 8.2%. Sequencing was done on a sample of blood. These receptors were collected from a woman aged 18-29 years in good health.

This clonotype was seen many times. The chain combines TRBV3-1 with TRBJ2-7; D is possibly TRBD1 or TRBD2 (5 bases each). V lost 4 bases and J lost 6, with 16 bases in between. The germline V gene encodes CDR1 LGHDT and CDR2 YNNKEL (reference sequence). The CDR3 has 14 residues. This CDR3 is CASSPGAISFEQYF. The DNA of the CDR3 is TGTGCCAGCAGCCCCGGGGCTATTTCATTCGAGCAGTACTTC.

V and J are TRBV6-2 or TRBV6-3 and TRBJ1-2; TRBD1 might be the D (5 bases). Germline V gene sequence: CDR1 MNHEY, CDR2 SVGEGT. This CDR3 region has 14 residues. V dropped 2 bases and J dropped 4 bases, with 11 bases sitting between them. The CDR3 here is CASSYQGRTYGYTF. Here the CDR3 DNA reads TGTGCCAGCAGTTACCAGGGCCGTACCTATGGCTACACCTTC.

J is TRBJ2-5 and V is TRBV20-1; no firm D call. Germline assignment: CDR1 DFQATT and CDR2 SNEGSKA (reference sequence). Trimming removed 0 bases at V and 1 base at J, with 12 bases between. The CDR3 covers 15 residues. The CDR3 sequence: CSARDGQEIQETQYF. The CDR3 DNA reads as TGCAGTGCTAGAGATGGGCAGGAAATCCAAGAGACCCAGTACTTC.

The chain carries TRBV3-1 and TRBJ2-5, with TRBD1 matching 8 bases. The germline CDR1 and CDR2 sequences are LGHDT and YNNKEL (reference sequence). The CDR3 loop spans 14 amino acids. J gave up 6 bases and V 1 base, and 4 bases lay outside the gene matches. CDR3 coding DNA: TGTGCCAGCAGCCAAGGTGGACAGGGCCAGACCCAGTACTTC. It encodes CASSQGGQGQTQYF.

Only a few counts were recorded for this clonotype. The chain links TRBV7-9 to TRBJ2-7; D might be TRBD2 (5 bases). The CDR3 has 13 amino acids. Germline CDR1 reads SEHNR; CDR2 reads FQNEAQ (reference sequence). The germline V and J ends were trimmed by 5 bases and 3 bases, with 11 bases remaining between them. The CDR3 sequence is CASSAFGVYEQYF. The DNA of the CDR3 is TGTGCCAGCAGCGCTTTCGGGGTCTACGAGCAGTACTTC.